The T cell receptor beta chain under discussion was sequenced for a study of immune heterogeneity within non-small cell lung tumors. Multiplex PCR with 32 V and 13 J primers amplified TCR beta CDR3. Using its own MiXCR run on the multiplex PCR reads, TCRdb lists one record per CDR3 protein. The sample yields about 15,000 distinct CDR3 sequences, roughly 29% seen once. Genomic DNA extracted from bulk tumor tissue served as template. A total of 450 to 700 ng was used per sample. While surgery was under way, several biopsies spaced far apart were taken per primary tumor. Patients underwent curative surgery for untreated, newly diagnosed non-small cell lung cancer. Germline V gene data show CDR1 as LNHNV and CDR2 as YYDKDF (reference sequence). The CDR3 has 15 residues. The germline V and J ends were trimmed by 1 base and 10 bases, with 17 bases remaining between them. This clonotype came up many times.

Sequenced input: lung tumor tissue. This chain uses TRBV15 with TRBJ2-1, with a tentative D call TRBD2 (6 bases). This sequence originates from a man aged 35 to 55 with non-small cell lung cancer. This CDR3 is CATSRVRETRFEQFF. DNA of the CDR3: TGTGCCACCAGCAGAGTCCGGGAGACTAGATTCGAGCAGTTCTTC.